This T cell receptor (beta chain) comes out of a study of OX40 agonist ivuxolimab in advanced cancers. Whole-study context: Partial responses were achieved by three patients: one hepatocellular carcinoma, two cutaneous melanoma. Broader study findings: CD8+ T cells showed, on average, more clonal expansion than CD4+ cells. Both CD4+ and CD8+ T cell populations in blood had undergone clonal expansion by week 6 at 0.1 to 3.0 mg/kg.

Collection of blood occurred at baseline, at cycle 4 day 1, and at cycle 7 day 1. Method: immunoSEQ multiplex PCR; TCRdb's copy keeps in-frame clones and lacks some. Here the sample spans 58,000 or so clones, over 75% being singletons. Turning to this clone: Antigen specificity is unknown.

CDR1 and CDR2 (germline): MDHEN, SYDVKM. This CDR3 spans 15 amino acids. The V and J ends lost 5 bases and 1 base respectively, with 15 bases between them. V usage is TRBV28 and J usage is TRBJ2-7, with D tentatively TRBD1 (6 bases). This clonotype was obtained from an adult with an advanced solid tumor such as melanoma, head and neck, liver or kidney cancer. Sequenced here: CD4+ or CD8+ T cells sorted from blood, sampled in a trial of the OX40 agonist ivuxolimab. The CDR3 protein is CASSTNGDISYEQYF. The CDR3 bases are TGTGCCAGCAGTACGAACGGGGACATTTCCTACGAGCAGTACTTC. The variable domain in full, completed from reference TRBV28 and TRBJ2-7, reads DVKVTQSSRYLVKRTGEKVFLECVQDMDHENMFWYRQDPGLGLRLIYFSYDVKMKEKGDIPEGYSVSREKKERFSLILESASTNQTSMYLCASSTNGDISYEQYFGPGTRLTVT.